Listed here are 18 T cell receptor beta chains from one sample, sequenced in a study of T-cell reconstitution after alpha-beta-depleted transplantation in children. Unique molecular identifiers were incorporated during preparation of the TCRbeta library. TCRdb re-called the PCR reads with MiXCR, one entry per CDR3 protein. The table has some 250,000 distinct CDR3 sequences, around 12% seen once. The specimen was PBMCs from the stem cell graft donor, collected from the stem cell graft. These receptors all come from a human donor who donated a stem cell graft to a child with acute lymphoblastic leukemia.

This clonotype has ten or more counts. The chain combines TRBV10-1 with TRBJ2-5, with TRBD2 identical over 9 bases. CDR3 size: 14 residues. The germline CDR1 and CDR2 sequences are WNHNN and SYGVQD (reference sequence). V gave up 2 bases and J gave up 5 bases; unmatched junction bases: 3. DNA of the CDR3: TGCGCCAGCAGTGAGACGGGACTAGCCGAGACCCAGTACTTC. It codes for CASSETGLAETQYF.

This clonotype was seen ten or more times. The chain links TRBV29-1 to TRBJ2-1; D remains ambiguous. There are 14 residues in the CDR3. V was trimmed by 3 bases and J by 7 bases, leaving 16 bases between them. CDR1 and CDR2 from the germline V gene are SQVTM and ANQGSEA. Here the CDR3 reads CSVEYPGPRNEQFF. The CDR3 DNA is TGCAGCGTTGAGTACCCGGGCCCTAGGAATGAGCAGTTCTTC.

The sample holds many counts of this clonotype. This rearrangement joins TRBV28 to TRBJ2-2, with 7 positions matching TRBD2. The CDR3 totals 16 residues. The germline V gene encodes CDR1 MDHEN and CDR2 SYDVKM. Trimming removed 3 bases from V and 3 bases from J; junction bases left unmatched: 7. CDR3 in amino acids: CASSFGGGTHTGELFF. The CDR3 nucleotides are TGTGCCAGCAGTTTTGGGGGGGGTACACACACCGGGGAGCTGTTTTTT.

This clonotype has ten or more counts. The V call is TRBV28, the J call TRBJ2-3; 7 bases agree with TRBD1. The CDR3 is made up of 15 amino acids. The germline V gene has CDR1 MDHEN and CDR2 SYDVKM. The ends lost 7 bases at V and 0 bases at J; junction bases unmatched: 7. The CDR3: CASTAGGLSTDTQYF. CDR3 nucleotides: TGTGCCAGCACCGCAGGGGGTCTGAGCACAGATACGCAGTATTTT.

V usage is TRBV7-2 and J usage is TRBJ2-5, with TRBD2 matching over 10 bases. The CDR3 spans 16 residues. V was clipped by 5 bases and J by 5 bases; unmatched bases: 11. Germline V gene data show CDR1 as SGHTA and CDR2 as FQGNSA. CDR3 nucleotide sequence: TGTGCCAGCAGCCTACCTATAGCGGGGGGCCCGGAGACCCAGTACTTC. Translating it yields CASSLPIAGGPETQYF.

There are many counts of this clonotype. The chain is built from TRBV5-1 and TRBJ2-2; D call uncertain. V lost 1 base and J 4 bases, leaving 8 bases between the germline ends. Germline CDR1 and CDR2: SGHRS and YFSETQ. The CDR3 contains 14 residues. CDR3 sequence reads: CASSLPAPTGELFF. CDR3 DNA sequence: TGCGCCAGCAGCTTGCCTGCGCCCACCGGGGAGCTGTTTTTT.

This clonotype was picked up a small number of times. This chain uses TRBV12-3 or TRBV12-4 with TRBJ2-7; 9 nucleotides align to TRBD1. The CDR3 has 14 amino acids. V lost 7 bases to trimming and J lost 6 bases; unmatched junction nucleotides: 10. The CDR3 sequence is CASTTDRGAVEQYF. DNA of the CDR3: TGTGCCAGCACCACGGACAGGGGCGCGGTCGAGCAGTACTTC.

This rearrangement joins TRBV20-1 to TRBJ1-2; tentative D call: TRBD1 (5 bases). This CDR3 is 14 amino acids long. V dropped 0 bases and J dropped 5 bases, with 13 bases sitting between them. CDR1 DFQATT and CDR2 SNEGSKA come from the germline V gene (reference sequence). CDR3 coding DNA: TGCAGTGCTAGAGATCTCCCGGCAGGGTATGGCTACACCTTC. Its protein product is CSARDLPAGYGYTF.

This clonotype was picked up many times. The chain is built from TRBV6-5 and TRBJ2-2, with a tentative D call TRBD1 (5 bases). CDR3 length: 13 residues. Germline V gene data show CDR1 as MNHEY and CDR2 as SVGAGI. V lost 2 bases and J 5 bases, leaving 6 bases between the germline ends. CDR3 bases: TGTGCCAGCAGTTACAGGGGAACCGGGGAGCTGTTTTTT. Translating gives CASSYRGTGELFF.

In its sample, this clonotype was seen many times. This rearrangement joins TRBV3-1 to TRBJ1-2, with D unresolved. Trimming shortened V by 1 base and J by 3 bases, and 21 bases separated the two germline ends. Looked up from germline, CDR1 is LGHDT and CDR2 is YNNKEL (reference sequence). The CDR3 runs 18 residues. DNA of the CDR3: TGTGCCAGCAGCCAAGGAGGGTTGAACACGGAATCTCACTATGGCTACACCTTC. It specifies CASSQGGLNTESHYGYTF.

The chain recombines TRBV4-1 with TRBJ2-7; no clear D gene. CDR1 and CDR2 from the germline V gene are MGHRA and YSYEKL. V was shortened by 4 bases and J by 2 bases, with 15 bases between the two germline ends. This CDR3 spans 15 amino acids. CDR3 loop: CASSPSQSGAYEQYF. The CDR3, as DNA: TGCGCCAGCAGCCCATCCCAGAGTGGTGCCTACGAGCAGTACTTC.

This clonotype was detected many times. This rearrangement joins TRBV12-3 or TRBV12-4 to TRBJ2-3, with D possibly being TRBD1 (6 bases). There are 13 residues in the CDR3. Trimming removed 9 bases at V and 1 base at J, with 11 bases between. CDR3 protein: CASRKGGTDTQYF. CDR3 nucleotide sequence: TGTGCCAGTAGAAAGGGGGGCACAGATACGCAGTATTTT.

Ten or more counts support this clonotype. This chain joins TRBV5-1 and TRBJ1-5, with D uncertain. The CDR3 length is 14 residues. The germline V gene encodes CDR1 SGHRS and CDR2 YFSETQ. Between the trimmed V and J ends, which lost 4 bases and 2 bases, there was a span of 10 bases. CDR3 sequence reads: CASSPGEGNQPQHF. The CDR3 DNA sequence: TGCGCCAGCAGCCCTGGAGAGGGCAATCAGCCCCAGCATTTT.

This clonotype was seen at least ten times. The chain couples TRBV7-2 to TRBJ1-6; D unresolved. The CDR3 runs to 17 residues. Germline values: CDR1 SGHTA, CDR2 FQGNSA. V was clipped by 3 bases and J by 0 bases, with 12 bases between them. CDR3 in amino acids: CASSFPKDGSYNSPLHF. In DNA, the CDR3 is TGTGCCAGCAGCTTCCCAAAGGACGGCTCCTATAATTCACCCCTCCACTTT.

Only a few counts were recorded for this clonotype. The chain employs TRBV21-1 and TRBJ1-5; TRBD1, the table's D call, lacks a check against the DNA. TRBV21-1 is a pseudogene locus. The CDR3 contains 15 residues. CDR3 loop: CASSKTPLLGDILHF. The CDR3 DNA sequence: TGTGCCAGCAGCAAAACCCCTCTTTTGGGGGACATCTTGCATTTT.

To note about this clonotype: This may stem from a read error, because a much larger clone lies one nucleotide away. This chain joins TRBV7-2 and TRBJ1-2; D perhaps matches TRBD1 (5 bases). There are 14 residues in the CDR3. The germline CDR1 and CDR2 sequences are SGHTA and FQGNSA. The CDR3 protein is CASSFPDSNYVYTF. The CDR3 region has the DNA TGTGCCAGCAGCTTCCCCGACAGTAACTATGTCTACACCTTC.

The rearrangement uses TRBV20-1 and TRBJ1-2; TRBD1 matches at 9 bases. Looked up from germline, CDR1 is DFQATT and CDR2 is SNEGSKA (reference sequence). The CDR3 is made up of 14 amino acids. V lost 5 bases to trimming and J lost 2 bases; unmatched junction nucleotides: 6. CDR3 protein: CSASKTGGNYGYTF. The DNA of the CDR3 is TGCAGTGCTTCTAAGACAGGGGGGAACTATGGCTACACCTTC.

The rearrangement links TRBV21-1 to TRBJ1-1; the table's D call, TRBD1, has no DNA check behind it. TRBV21-1 represents a pseudogene. There are 18 residues in the CDR3. As DNA, the CDR3 is TGTGCCAGCAGCAAAAATATTACAGGACAGGGGGGGAGCACTGAAGCTTTCTTT. It specifies CASSKNITGQGGSTEAFF.